This T cell receptor beta chain appears in the sequencing data of a study of radiotherapy plus CTLA-4 blockade in lung cancer. A word on this clone: The antigen is unknown.

The data were produced by immunoSEQ multiplex PCR, yet TCRdb's version contains in-frame clones alone and is incomplete. The sample holds 75,000 to 100,000 clones, about 90% seen once. Trimming took 4 bases from V and 9 from J; bases not matched to a gene: 8. CDR1 and CDR2 from the germline V gene are MNHNS and SASEGT. The CDR3 sequence is 15 residues long. Each patient with chemo-refractory metastatic non-small-cell lung cancer was treated with focal radiation plus CTLA-4 blockade using ipilimumab. Broader study findings: How blood T cell clones changed early, along with interferon-beta, reportedly forecast response best.

The starting material was peripheral blood, obtained from a patient treated with radiotherapy plus ipilimumab. The V and J genes are TRBV6-1 and TRBJ2-1; 11 nucleotides align to TRBD2. The sequence derives from a human donor with non-small cell lung cancer that progressed on radiotherapy plus ipilimumab. Here the CDR3 reads CASSGSTSGKTEQFF. Written as DNA, the CDR3 is TGTGCCAGCAGTGGTTCGACTAGCGGGAAGACTGAGCAGTTCTTC.